The sequence of this T cell receptor (gamma chain) was determined in a study of gamma delta lymphoproliferative disorders and STAT genes. For the study at large: Each gamma-chain library started from at least 50 ng of genomic DNA, using the LymphoTrack Dx TCRG Assay. Regarding the study as a whole: Patient gamma repertoires clustered apart from healthy controls; delta did not.

PBMCs from patients and controls supplied the genomic DNA for sequencing. Healthy adult blood donors, age- and sex-matched, served as controls. TCRdb ran CATT on the multiplex PCR reads. In the table there are 1,500 to 2,000 gamma-chain clones, less than 10% of which are singletons. The V and J ends lost 8 bases and 8 bases, in that order; junction bases with no gene match: 7. The CDR3 sequence is 11 residues long. By sample share, this clone is medium-sized (0.01 to 0.1%). Its antigen is as yet unknown. This clonotype originated in a human donor in good health. V usage is TRGV10 and J usage is TRGJ1 or TRGJ2. Germline matching of the DNA provided the J gene here, since TCRdb leaves it blank. TRGV10 is labeled an ORF, and its function is uncertain. Specimen: blood. CDR3 nucleotides: TGTGCTGCGTGGGGGCTAAATAAGAAACTCTTT. Protein product: CAAWGLNKKLF.